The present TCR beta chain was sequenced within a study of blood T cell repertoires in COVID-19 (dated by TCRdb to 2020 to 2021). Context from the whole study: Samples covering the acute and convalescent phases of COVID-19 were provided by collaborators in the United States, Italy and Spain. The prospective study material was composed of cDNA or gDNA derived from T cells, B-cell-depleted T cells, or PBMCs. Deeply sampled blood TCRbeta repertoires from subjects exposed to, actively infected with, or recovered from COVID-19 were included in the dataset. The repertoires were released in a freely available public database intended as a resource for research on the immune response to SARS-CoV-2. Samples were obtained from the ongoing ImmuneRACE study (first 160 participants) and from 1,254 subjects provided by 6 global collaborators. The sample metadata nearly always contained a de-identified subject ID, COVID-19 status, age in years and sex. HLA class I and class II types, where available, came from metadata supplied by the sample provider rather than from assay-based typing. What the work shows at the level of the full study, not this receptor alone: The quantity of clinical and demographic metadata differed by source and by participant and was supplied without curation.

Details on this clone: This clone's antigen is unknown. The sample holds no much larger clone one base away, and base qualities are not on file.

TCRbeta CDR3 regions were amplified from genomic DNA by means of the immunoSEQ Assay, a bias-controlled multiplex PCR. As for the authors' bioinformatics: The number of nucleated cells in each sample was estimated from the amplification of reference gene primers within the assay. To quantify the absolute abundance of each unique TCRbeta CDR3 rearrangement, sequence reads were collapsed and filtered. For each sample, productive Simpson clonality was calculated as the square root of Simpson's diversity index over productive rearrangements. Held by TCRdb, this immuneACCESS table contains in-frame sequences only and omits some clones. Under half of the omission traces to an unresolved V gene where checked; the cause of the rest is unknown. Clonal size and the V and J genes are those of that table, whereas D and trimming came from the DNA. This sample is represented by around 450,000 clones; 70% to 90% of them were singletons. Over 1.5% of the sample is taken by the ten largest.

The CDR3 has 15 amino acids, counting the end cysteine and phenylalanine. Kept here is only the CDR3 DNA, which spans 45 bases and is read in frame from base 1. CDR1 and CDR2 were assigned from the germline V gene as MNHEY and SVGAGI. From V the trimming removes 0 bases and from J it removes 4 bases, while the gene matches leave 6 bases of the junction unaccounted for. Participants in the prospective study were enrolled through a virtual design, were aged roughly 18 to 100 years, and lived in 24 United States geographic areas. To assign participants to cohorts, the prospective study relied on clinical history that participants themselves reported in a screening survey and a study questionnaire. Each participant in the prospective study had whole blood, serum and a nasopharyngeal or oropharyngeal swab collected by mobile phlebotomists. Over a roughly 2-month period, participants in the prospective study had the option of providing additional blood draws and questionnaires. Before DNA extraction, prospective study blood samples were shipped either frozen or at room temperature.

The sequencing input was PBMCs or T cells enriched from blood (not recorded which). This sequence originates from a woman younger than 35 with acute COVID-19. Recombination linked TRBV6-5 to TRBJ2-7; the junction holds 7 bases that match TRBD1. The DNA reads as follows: TGTGCCAGCAGTTACTCGAGTCCAGGGGGATACGAGCAGTACTTC. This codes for CASSYSSPGGYEQYF.